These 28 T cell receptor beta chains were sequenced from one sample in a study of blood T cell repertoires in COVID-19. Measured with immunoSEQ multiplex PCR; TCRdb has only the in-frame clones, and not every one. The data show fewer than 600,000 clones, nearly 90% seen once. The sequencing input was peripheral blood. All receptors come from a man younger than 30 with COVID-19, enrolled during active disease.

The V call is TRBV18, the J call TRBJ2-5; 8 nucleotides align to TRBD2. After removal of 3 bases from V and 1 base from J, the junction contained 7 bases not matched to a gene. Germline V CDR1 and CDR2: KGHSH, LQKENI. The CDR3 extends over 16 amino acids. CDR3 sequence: CASSPVSGRGQETQYF. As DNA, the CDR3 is TGTGCCAGCTCACCGGTAAGCGGGAGAGGCCAAGAGACCCAGTACTTC.

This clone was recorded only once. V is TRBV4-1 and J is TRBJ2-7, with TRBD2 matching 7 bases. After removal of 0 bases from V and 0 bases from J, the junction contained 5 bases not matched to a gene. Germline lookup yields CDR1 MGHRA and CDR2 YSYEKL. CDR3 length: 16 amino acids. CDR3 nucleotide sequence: TGCGCCAGCAGCCAAGAGCAAGCGGGGTCCTCCTACGAGCAGTACTTC. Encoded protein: CASSQEQAGSSYEQYF.

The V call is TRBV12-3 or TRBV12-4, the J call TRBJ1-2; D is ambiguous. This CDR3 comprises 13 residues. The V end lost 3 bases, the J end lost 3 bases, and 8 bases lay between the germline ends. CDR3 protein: CASSLRTYYGYTF. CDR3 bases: TGTGCCAGCAGTTTGAGAACCTACTATGGCTACACCTTC.

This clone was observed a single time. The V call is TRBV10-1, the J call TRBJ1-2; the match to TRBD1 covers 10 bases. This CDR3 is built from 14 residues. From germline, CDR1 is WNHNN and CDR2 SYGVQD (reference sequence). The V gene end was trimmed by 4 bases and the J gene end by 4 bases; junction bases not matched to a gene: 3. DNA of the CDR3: TGCGCCAGCAGTGGGGACAGGGGCGGCTATGGCTACACCTTC. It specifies CASSGDRGGYGYTF.

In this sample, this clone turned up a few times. CDR3 sequence: CASSVQEVAGELFF. The DNA of the CDR3 is TGCGCCAGCAGTGTGCAAGAGGTCGCCGGGGAGCTGTTTTTT. V is TRBV10-1 and J is TRBJ2-2; D unresolved. The CDR3 sequence is 14 residues long. Trimming stripped 4 bases from V and 6 bases from J, with 12 bases between. Germline CDR1 and CDR2: WNHNN and SYGVQD (reference sequence).

CDR3 protein: CASSPQGFRYEQYF. Here the CDR3 DNA reads TGCGCCAGCAGCCCACAGGGGTTCCGCTACGAGCAGTACTTC. This chain uses TRBV5-1 with TRBJ2-7, with 7 bases aligning to TRBD1. This CDR3 has 14 amino acids. Germline loops: CDR1 SGHRS, CDR2 YFSETQ. Trimming took 4 bases from V and 3 from J; bases not matched to a gene: 7.

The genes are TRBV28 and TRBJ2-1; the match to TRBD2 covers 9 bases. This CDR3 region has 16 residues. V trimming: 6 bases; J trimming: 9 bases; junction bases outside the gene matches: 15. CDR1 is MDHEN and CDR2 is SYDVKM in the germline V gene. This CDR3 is CASSWGSAGGSSEQFF. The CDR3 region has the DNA TGTGCCAGCAGCTGGGGCTCAGCGGGAGGCTCTAGTGAGCAGTTCTTC.

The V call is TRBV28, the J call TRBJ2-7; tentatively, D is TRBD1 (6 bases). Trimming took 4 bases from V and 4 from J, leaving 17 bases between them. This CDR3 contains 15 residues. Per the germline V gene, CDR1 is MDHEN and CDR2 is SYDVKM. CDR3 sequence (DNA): TGTGCCAGCAGTTCCATTCTGACAGGACCATACGAGCAGTACTTC. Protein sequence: CASSSILTGPYEQYF.

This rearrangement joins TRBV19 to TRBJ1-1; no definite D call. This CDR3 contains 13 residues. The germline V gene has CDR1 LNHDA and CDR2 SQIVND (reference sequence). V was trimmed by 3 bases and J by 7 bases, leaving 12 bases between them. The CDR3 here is CASSIAGEREAFF. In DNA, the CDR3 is TGTGCCAGTAGTATCGCGGGAGAGCGTGAAGCTTTCTTT.

The chain's CDR3 is CASRLAENTGELFF. CDR3 sequence (DNA): TGTGCCAGCAGGCTAGCGGAGAACACCGGGGAGCTGTTTTTT. The chain is built from TRBV6-5 and TRBJ2-2, with TRBD2 identical over 7 bases. Trimming cost V 6 bases and J 1 base; bases outside gene matches: 2. The CDR3 has 14 amino acids. Germline lookup yields CDR1 MNHEY and CDR2 SVGAGI.

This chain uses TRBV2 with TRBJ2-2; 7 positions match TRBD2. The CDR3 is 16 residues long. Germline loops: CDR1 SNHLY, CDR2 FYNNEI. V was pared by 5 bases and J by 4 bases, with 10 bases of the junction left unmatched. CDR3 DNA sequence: TGTGCCAGCAGTTTAGCGGGTGGGGGAGGCACCGGGGAGCTGTTTTTT. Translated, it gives CASSLAGGGGTGELFF. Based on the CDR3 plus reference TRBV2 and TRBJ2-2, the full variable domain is EPEVTQTPSHQVTQMGQEVILRCVPISNHLYFYWYRQILGQKVEFLVSFYNNEISEKSEIFDDQFSVERPDGSNFTLKIRSTKLEDSAMYFCASSLAGGGGTGELFFGEGSRLTVL.

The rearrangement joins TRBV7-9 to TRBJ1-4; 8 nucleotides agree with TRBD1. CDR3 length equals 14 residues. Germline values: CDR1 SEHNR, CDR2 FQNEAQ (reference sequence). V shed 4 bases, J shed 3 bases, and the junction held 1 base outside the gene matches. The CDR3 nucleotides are TGTGCCAGCAGCTCACAGGGGGCTAATGAAAAACTGTTTTTT. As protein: CASSSQGANEKLFF. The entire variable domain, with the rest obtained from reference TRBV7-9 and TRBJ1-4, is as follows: DTGVSQNPRHKITKRGQNVTFRCDPISEHNRLYWYRQTLGQGPEFLTYFQNEAQLEKSRLLSDRFSAERPKGSFSTLEIQRTEQGDSAMYLCASSSQGANEKLFFGSGTQLSVL.

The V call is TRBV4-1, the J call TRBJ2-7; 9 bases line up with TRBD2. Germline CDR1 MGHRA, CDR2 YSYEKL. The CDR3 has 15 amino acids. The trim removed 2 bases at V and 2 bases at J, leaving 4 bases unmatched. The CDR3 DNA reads TGCGCCAGCAGCCAAAGGATAGCGGGAGCCTACGAGCAGTACTTC. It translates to CASSQRIAGAYEQYF.

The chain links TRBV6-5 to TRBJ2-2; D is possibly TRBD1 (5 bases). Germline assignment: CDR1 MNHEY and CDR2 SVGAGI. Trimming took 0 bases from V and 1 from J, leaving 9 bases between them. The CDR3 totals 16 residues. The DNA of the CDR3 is TGTGCCAGCAGTTACTCTGGACACCTGAACACCGGGGAGCTGTTTTTT. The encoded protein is CASSYSGHLNTGELFF.

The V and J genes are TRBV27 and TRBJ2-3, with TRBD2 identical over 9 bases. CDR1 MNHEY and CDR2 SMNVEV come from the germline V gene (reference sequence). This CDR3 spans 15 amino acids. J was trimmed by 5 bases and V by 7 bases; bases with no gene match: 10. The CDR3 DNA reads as TGTGCCAGCATGTTAGCGGGAGCGGGGGTAGATACGCAGTATTTT. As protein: CASMLAGAGVDTQYF.

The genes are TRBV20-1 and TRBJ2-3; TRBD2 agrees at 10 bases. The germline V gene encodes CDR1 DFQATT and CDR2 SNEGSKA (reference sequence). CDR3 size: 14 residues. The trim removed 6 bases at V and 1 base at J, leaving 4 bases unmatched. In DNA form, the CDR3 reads TGCAGTGCAAGTAGCGGGGGGCGCACAGATACGCAGTATTTT. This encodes CSASSGGRTDTQYF.

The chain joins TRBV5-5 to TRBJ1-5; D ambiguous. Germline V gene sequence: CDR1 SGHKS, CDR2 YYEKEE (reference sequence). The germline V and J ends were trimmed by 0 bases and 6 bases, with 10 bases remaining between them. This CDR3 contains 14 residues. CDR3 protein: CASSLDRSGQPQHF. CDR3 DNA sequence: TGTGCCAGCAGCTTGGATAGGTCGGGTCAGCCCCAGCATTTT.

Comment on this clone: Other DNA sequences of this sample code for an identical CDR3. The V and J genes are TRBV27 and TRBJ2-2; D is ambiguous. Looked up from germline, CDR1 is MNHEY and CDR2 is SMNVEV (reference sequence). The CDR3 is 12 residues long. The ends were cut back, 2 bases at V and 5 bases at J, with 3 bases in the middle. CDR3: CASSLRTGELFF. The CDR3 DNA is TGTGCCAGCAGTTTACGGACCGGGGAGCTGTTTTTT.

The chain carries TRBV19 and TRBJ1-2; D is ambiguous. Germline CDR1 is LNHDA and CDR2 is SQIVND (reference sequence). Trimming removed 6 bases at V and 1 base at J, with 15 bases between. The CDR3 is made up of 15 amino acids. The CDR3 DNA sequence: TGTGCCAGTAGAAAGGAGGCAGGCTTTAACTATGGCTACACCTTC. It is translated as CASRKEAGFNYGYTF.

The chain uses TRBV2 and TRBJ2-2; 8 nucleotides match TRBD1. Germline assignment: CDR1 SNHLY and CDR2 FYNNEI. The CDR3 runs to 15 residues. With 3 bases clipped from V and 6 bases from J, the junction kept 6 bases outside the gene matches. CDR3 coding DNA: TGTGCCAGCAGTGAGCAGGGGGCTATCTCCGGGGAGCTGTTTTTT. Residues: CASSEQGAISGELFF.

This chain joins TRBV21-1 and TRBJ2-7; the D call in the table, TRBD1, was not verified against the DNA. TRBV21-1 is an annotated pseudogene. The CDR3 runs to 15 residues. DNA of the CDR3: TGTGCCTACTCGAAGGGGTGCAGGGCGGCCTACGAGCAGTACTTC. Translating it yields CAYSKGCRAAYEQYF.

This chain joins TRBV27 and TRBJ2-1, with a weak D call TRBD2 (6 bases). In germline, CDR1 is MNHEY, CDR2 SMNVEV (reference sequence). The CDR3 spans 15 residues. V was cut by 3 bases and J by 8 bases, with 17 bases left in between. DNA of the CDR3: TGTGCCAGCAGTTTGTGGGCACTAGCTCTCGATGAGCAGTTCTTC. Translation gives CASSLWALALDEQFF.

The DNA of the CDR3 is TGTGCCAGCAGCCCCCGAAGCGGGAAACACAATGAGCAGTTCTTC. As protein: CASSPRSGKHNEQFF. The J gene is TRBJ2-1, the V gene TRBV13, with 7 nucleotides matching TRBD2. This CDR3 region has 15 residues. Germline-derived CDR1 and CDR2 are PRHDT and FYEKMQ (reference sequence). Losses at the gene ends were 5 bases for V and 5 bases for J; bases not matched to a gene: 9.

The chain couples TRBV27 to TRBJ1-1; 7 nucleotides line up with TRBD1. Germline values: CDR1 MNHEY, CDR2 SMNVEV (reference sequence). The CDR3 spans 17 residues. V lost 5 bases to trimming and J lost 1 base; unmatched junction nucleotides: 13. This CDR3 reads CASSPRGWREENTEAFF. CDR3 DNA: TGTGCCAGCAGTCCCAGGGGGTGGAGGGAAGAGAACACTGAAGCTTTCTTT.

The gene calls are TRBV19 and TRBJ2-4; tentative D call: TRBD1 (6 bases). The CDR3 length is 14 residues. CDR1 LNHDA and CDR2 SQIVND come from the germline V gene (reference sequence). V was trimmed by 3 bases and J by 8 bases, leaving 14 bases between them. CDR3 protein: CASSIDNSGDIQYF. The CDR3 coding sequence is TGTGCCAGTAGTATCGACAACTCAGGGGACATTCAGTACTTC.

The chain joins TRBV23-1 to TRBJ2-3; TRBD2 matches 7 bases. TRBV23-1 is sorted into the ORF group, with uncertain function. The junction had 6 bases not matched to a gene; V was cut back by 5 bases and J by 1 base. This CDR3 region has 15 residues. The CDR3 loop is CASSSTGRGTDTQYF. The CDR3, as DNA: TGCGCCAGCAGTTCTACGGGGAGGGGCACAGATACGCAGTATTTT.

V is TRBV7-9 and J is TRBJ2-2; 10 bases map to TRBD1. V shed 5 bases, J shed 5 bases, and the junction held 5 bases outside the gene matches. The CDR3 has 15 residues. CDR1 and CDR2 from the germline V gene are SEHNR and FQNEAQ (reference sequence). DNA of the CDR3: TGTGCCAGCAGCCCGGGACAGGGGCGAACCGGGGAGCTGTTTTTT. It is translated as CASSPGQGRTGELFF.

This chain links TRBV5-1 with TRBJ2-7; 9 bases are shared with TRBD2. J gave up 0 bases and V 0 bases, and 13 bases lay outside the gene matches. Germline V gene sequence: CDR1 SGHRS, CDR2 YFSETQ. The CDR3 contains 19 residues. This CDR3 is CASSLGPGSTSGLSYEQYF. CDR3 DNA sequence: TGCGCCAGCAGCTTGGGCCCGGGGTCGACTAGCGGACTCTCCTACGAGCAGTACTTC.